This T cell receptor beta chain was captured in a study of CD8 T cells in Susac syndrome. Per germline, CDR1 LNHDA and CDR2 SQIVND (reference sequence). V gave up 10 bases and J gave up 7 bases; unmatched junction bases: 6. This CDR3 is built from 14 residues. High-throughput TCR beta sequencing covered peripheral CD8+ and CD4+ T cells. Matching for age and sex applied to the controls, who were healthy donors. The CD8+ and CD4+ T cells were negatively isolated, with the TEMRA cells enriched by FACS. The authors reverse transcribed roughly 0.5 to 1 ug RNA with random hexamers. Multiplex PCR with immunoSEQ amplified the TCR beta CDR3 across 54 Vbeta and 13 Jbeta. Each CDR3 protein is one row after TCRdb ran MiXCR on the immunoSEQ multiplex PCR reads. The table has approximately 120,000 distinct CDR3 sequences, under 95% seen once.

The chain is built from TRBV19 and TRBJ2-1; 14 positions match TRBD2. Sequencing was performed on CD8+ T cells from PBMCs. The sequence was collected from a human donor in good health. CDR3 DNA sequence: TGTGCCACGAAAGGGACTAGCGGGAGTAATGAGCAGTTCTTC. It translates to CATKGTSGSNEQFF. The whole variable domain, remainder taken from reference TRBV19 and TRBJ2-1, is DGGITQSPKYLFRKEGQNVTLSCEQNLNHDAMYWYRQDPGQGLRLIYYSQIVNDFQKGDIAEGYSVSREKKESFPLTVTSAQKNPTAFYLCATKGTSGSNEQFFGPGTRLTVL.